This entry features one TCR beta chain sequence. Which antigen it targets is not known. Per-nucleotide qualities are absent, and no much larger clonotype sits a single base away. These data belong to a study of shared clonotypes between healthy human individuals (dated by TCRdb to about 2020). Study-wide context: A few men and two women, aged 18 to 49 years, made up the cohort. Per donor, three plates each were used for CD4 naive and CD4 memory, two for CD8 naive, and one for CD8 memory. The study deeply sequenced blood TCR repertoires of five healthy adults to estimate repertoire size and the extent of clonotype sharing between individuals. To increase sequencing depth and limit assay-specific biases, TCR repertoire library preparation and sequencing were carried out by different laboratories using diverse techniques. Each donor's leukapheresis produced roughly between about 0.9 and 9.5 billion PBMCs.

Unmatched junction bases come to 9, with V trimmed by 2 bases and J by 8 bases. The germline V gene specifies ENHRY as CDR1 and SYGVKD as CDR2. The CDR3 contains 16 residues, cysteine and phenylalanine counted. Kept here is only the CDR3 DNA, which spans 48 bases and is read in frame from base 1. The full study reports these points: Across a few donors, approximately 5% of naive CD4, 3% to 3.5% of naive CD8, under 2.5% of memory CD4, and roughly 0.4% of memory CD8 clonotypes were shared. Sampling was limited to blood, and TCR repertoires in tissue likely differ from TCR repertoires in blood. Higher generation probabilities were observed for clonotypes shared by all four sorted-subset donors than for non-shared clonotypes. The small number of donors limited the genetic and exposure-history diversity represented. Naive subsets generally had larger estimated clonotype richness than memory subsets. Pairwise subsampling led to the expectation that sequencing depth would affect the degree of clonotype sharing among donors. Incomplete sequencing was indicated by rarefaction of sorted-subset datasets, despite the large sequencing depth.

The donors were healthy, HIV-negative adults with no recently reported acute infections or vaccinations. Every donor was a Caucasian adult living in Nashville, Tennessee, USA. CD4+ T cells were enriched by magnetic negative selection; naive cells were then positively selected on CD45RA, and the negative fraction formed the memory subset. Blood was obtained by leukapheresis, after which PBMCs were separated by Ficoll-Histopaque density gradient centrifugation and cryopreserved in liquid nitrogen vapor phase. Analytical flow cytometry was used to check the purity and quantity of each magnetically sorted T cell population. Each sorted fraction had its genomic DNA isolated and then quantified by UV absorbance on a Nanodrop 2000c. TCR CDR3 regions were amplified from genomic DNA by multiplex PCR using the deep immunoSEQ assay. Extracted genomic DNA from each cell subset was distributed evenly across all wells of several immunoSEQ 96-well plates, and each plate was treated as a replicate. Each replicate PCR for sorted subsets received 150 to 250 ng genomic DNA, equal to about 30,000 T cell genomes. The purified libraries were quantified using a Qubit 3.0 fluorometer, sized with a Bioanalyzer 2100, and then quantified again using the KAPA Library Quantification kit. Every immunoSEQ 96-well plate was sequenced on a dedicated single-read 150-cycle Illumina NextSeq 550 flow cell. The source study handled its data this way. The immunoSEQ output contained only junctional sequences without quality scores, so filtering could not match that applied to full-length reads. Sequences were annotated with PyIR, a Python wrapper for IgBLAST v1.9, using IMGT germline references to assign V/J genes and CDR3. Reads were filtered out if the reads had weak V/J assignments (E-value above 1e-6), no CDR3, stop codons, out-of-frame junctions, or ambiguous translated residues. V3J clonotypes were defined as sequences sharing the same inferred V gene, J gene, and CDR3 amino acid sequence. The percentage overlap between two repertoires was calculated by dividing the number of shared unique clonotypes by the size of the smaller repertoire. RTK rarefaction, the Chao1 estimator, and Recon v2.1 estimates of unobserved clonotypes were used to assess repertoire richness. Generation probabilities for all TCRbeta clonotypes obtained by the gDNA method from four donors were computed using OLGA. Held by TCRdb, this immuneACCESS table contains in-frame sequences only and omits some clones. Under half of the omission traces to an unresolved V gene where checked; the cause of the rest is unknown. That table is the source of V, J and clone size, and D and trimming were worked out from the DNA. In all, the sample holds some 2.4 million clones, and 93% of those were seen once. The ten largest clones take up 0.36% of the sample.

The material sequenced was naive CD4+ T cells from PBMCs. Interpreted using the paper, the cell subset or site label stands for: CD45RA+ positively selected. The receptor was isolated from a man in his late teens or twenties in good health. Some clones in this sample may be carry-over from other donors' samples. This sequence uses TRBV10-3 and TRBJ2-1; the central 10 bases match TRBD2. CDR3 loop: CAISEAGLASNHEQFF. The DNA reads as follows: TGTGCCATCAGTGAGGCGGGACTAGCGTCCAACCATGAGCAGTTCTTC.